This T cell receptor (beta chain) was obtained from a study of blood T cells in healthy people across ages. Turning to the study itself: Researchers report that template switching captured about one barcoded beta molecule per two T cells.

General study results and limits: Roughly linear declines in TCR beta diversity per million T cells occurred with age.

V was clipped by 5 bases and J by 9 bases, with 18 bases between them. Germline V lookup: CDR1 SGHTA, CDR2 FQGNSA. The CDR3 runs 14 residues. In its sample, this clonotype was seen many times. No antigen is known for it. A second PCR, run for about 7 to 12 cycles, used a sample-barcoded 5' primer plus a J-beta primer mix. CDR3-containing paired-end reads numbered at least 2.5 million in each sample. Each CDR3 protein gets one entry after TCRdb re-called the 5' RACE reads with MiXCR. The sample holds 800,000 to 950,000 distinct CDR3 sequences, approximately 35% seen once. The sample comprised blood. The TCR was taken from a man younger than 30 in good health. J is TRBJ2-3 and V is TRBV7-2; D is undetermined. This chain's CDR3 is CASSQSPRLVTQYF. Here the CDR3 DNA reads TGTGCCAGCAGCCAGTCCCCCCGTTTGGTGACGCAGTATTTT. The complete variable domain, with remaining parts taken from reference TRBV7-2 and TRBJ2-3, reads GAGVSQSPSNKVTEKGKDVELRCDPISGHTALYWYRQSLGQGLEFLIYFQGNSAPDKSGLPSDRFSAERTGGSVSTLTIQRTQQEDSAVYLCASSQSPRLVTQYFGPGTRLTVL.